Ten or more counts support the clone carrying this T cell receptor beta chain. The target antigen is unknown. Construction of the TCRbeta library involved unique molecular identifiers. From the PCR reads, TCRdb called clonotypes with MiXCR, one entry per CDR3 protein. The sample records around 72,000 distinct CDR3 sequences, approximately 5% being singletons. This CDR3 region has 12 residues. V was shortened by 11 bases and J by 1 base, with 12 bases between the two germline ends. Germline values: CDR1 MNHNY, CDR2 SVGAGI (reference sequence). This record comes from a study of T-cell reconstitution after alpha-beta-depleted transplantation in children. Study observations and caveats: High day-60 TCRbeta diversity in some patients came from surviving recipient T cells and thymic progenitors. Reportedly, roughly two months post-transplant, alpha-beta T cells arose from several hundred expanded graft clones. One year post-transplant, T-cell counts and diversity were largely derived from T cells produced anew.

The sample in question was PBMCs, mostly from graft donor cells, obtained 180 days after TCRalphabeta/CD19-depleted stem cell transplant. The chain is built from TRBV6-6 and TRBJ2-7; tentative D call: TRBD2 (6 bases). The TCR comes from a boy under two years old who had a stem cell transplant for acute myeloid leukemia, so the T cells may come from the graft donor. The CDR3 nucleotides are TGTGCCTCCTCCGGGGGTTCCTACGAGCAGTACTTC. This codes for CASSGGSYEQYF.